This TCR beta chain was sequenced during a study of cytomegalovirus exposure and HLA in healthy donors. General observations from the study: Cytomegalovirus association was listed for about 170 TCR beta chains. In a later analysis, common viral pathogens appeared linked to several of the most significant clusters. In a later analysis, CMV-associated beta chains were mostly HLA-associated, it appeared. Beyond CMV serostatus, there was no information to go on about immune exposure.

Concerning this clone itself: Antigen: not known.

With 60 Vbeta and 13 Jbeta primers, the PCR was carried out. Clones were sequenced by immunoSEQ multiplex PCR, and TCRdb holds only the in-frame ones, with some missing. The table lists about 180,000 clones, over 75% of them singletons, with more than 0.5% in the top ten. CDR3 size: 13 residues. Trimming took off 2 bases at V and 3 bases at J, with 6 bases between the two ends. In germline, CDR1 is SGHDT, CDR2 YYEEEE. This chain connects TRBV5-6 to TRBJ2-1; D not certain. The TCR sequence derives from a woman between 45 and 60 years old in good health and CMV-seronegative. Material: PBMCs. This CDR3 is CASSLRSYNEQFF. CDR3 nucleotides: TGTGCCAGCAGCTTACGCAGCTACAATGAGCAGTTCTTC. Looking up the rest from reference TRBV5-6 and TRBJ2-1 gives the full variable domain: DAGVTQSPTHLIKTRGQQVTLRCSPKSGHDTVSWYQQALGQGPQFIFQYYEEEERQRGNFPDRFSGHQFPNYSSELNVNALLLGDSALYLCASSLRSYNEQFFGPGTRLTVL.